Shown below are 14 T cell receptor beta chains from a single sample sequenced in a study of T cell changes during pregnancy in multiple sclerosis (dated by TCRdb to about 2019). Library creation used the immunoSEQ multiplex PCR assay. TCRdb carries this immuneACCESS record with in-frame sequences only. Its versions omit some clonotypes, under half of them owing to an unresolved V gene in the studies checked, with the rest unexplained. This sample gives about 57,000 clones in total; about 88% of them show up just once. Under 2% of the sample lies in the top ten. The material was peripheral blood, obtained after pregnancy. The receptors shown here come from a female donor with multiple sclerosis, enrolled in a pregnancy study.

V gene TRBV5-6 combines with J gene TRBJ2-7; TRBD1 might be the D (5 bases). This CDR3 is 16 amino acids long. From germline, CDR1 is SGHDT and CDR2 YYEEEE. Deletions cut 0 bases from V and 7 bases from J, with 20 bases between. CDR3 sequence: CASSLVGQGLFVEQYF. CDR3 in DNA: TGTGCCAGCAGCTTGGTAGGGCAGGGCCTTTTTGTGGAGCAGTACTTC.

The chain carries TRBV4-1 and TRBJ2-5; D is ambiguous. The DNA end favors TRBJ2-7, so the J call may be wrong. The V gene's germline CDR1 is MGHRA and CDR2 YSYEKL. This CDR3 has 16 residues. In nucleotides, the CDR3 is TGCGCCAGCAGCCAAGAAGTAGACGACACCGACTACGAGCAGTACTTC. As protein: CASSQEVDDTDYEQYF.

The chain uses TRBV6-6 and TRBJ2-3, with TRBD2 as a possible D gene (5 bases). Looked up from germline, CDR1 is MNHNY and CDR2 is SVGAGI (reference sequence). V was pared by 2 bases and J by 4 bases, with 10 bases between. This CDR3 is built from 14 residues. The CDR3 DNA reads TGTGCCAGCAGTTACGGAGGTTTGGCAGATACGCAGTATTTT. Protein sequence: CASSYGGLADTQYF.

This sequence joins TRBV5-1 and TRBJ1-2; D perhaps matches TRBD1 (6 bases). CDR1 and CDR2 (germline): SGHRS, YFSETQ. The V and J ends lost 4 bases and 8 bases respectively, with 18 bases between them. The CDR3 is made up of 14 amino acids. The CDR3 DNA follows: TGCGCCAGCAGCGTACAGGGAACAGGAGAGGGCTACACCTTC. Amino acid sequence: CASSVQGTGEGYTF.

The V and J genes are TRBV4-3 and TRBJ2-6; D unclear. Germline-derived CDR1 and CDR2 are LGHNA and YSLEER. V lost 4 bases to trimming and J lost 1 base, with 11 bases between them. The CDR3 loop spans 16 amino acids. The CDR3 here is CASSLSLSSGANVLTF. For the CDR3, the DNA is TGCGCCAGCAGCCTATCCCTGTCTTCTGGGGCCAACGTCCTGACTTTC.

The rearrangement links TRBV5-1 to TRBJ2-5; D gene unclear. The germline V gene has CDR1 SGHRS and CDR2 YFSETQ. The V end was cut by 7 bases, the J end by 1 base, with 8 bases between. The CDR3 has 12 residues. DNA for the CDR3: TGCGCCAGCGGCCCTGGCCAAGAGACCCAGTACTTC. Protein: CASGPGQETQYF.

The J gene is TRBJ1-1, the V gene TRBV6-1; weak D call: TRBD1 (6 bases). V shed 2 bases and J shed 7 bases, with 20 bases lying between them. The CDR3 covers 16 residues. CDR1 is MNHNS and CDR2 is SASEGT in the germline V gene. The CDR3 here is CASSERGRVTGLEAFF. The DNA for the CDR3 is TGTGCCAGCAGTGAAAGAGGCCGAGTCACAGGGCTTGAAGCTTTCTTT.

V and J are TRBV5-6 and TRBJ1-5; D perhaps matches TRBD1 (6 bases). Per the germline V gene, CDR1 is SGHDT and CDR2 is YYEEEE. The CDR3 runs to 15 residues. V dropped 0 bases and J dropped 3 bases, with 10 bases sitting between them. This CDR3 reads CASSLGRGDNQPQHF. CDR3 DNA: TGTGCCAGCAGCTTGGGCAGGGGTGACAATCAGCCCCAGCATTTT.

The chain is built from TRBV10-3 and TRBJ2-1; 7 bases align to TRBD2. Germline V gives CDR1 ENHRY, CDR2 SYGVKD. The CDR3 sequence is 16 residues long. Trimming cost V 8 bases and J 4 bases; bases outside gene matches: 14. The CDR3 nucleotides read TGTGCCATCCGCATTCATAGGGGTAGCGGGTACAATGAGCAGTTCTTC. Amino acid sequence: CAIRIHRGSGYNEQFF.

The chain combines TRBV5-6 with TRBJ2-4; D remains unclear. The CDR3 has 14 amino acids. From germline, CDR1 is SGHDT and CDR2 YYEEEE. The V and J ends lost 0 bases and 9 bases respectively, with 13 bases between them. The CDR3 here is CASSLGRFLAIQYF. CDR3 DNA: TGTGCCAGCAGCTTGGGCAGGTTCCTGGCCATTCAGTACTTC.

The chain carries TRBV4-1 and TRBJ1-1, with a tentative D call TRBD1 (5 bases). Trimming pared 0 bases from V and 2 bases from J, leaving 13 bases between. The CDR3 length is 16 residues. Germline-derived CDR1 and CDR2 are MGHRA and YSYEKL. The DNA for the CDR3 is TGCGCCAGCAGCCAAGATCCCGCGGGGGTAAACACTGAAGCTTTCTTT. Translating gives CASSQDPAGVNTEAFF.

The chain joins TRBV7-9 to TRBJ2-7; TRBD2 matches 9 bases. V dropped 5 bases and J dropped 2; count of bases not matched to a gene: 10. The germline V gene encodes CDR1 SEHNR and CDR2 FQNEAQ (reference sequence). The CDR3 is 16 amino acids. This chain's CDR3 is CASSLSLAGAAYEQYF. CDR3 DNA sequence: TGTGCCAGCAGCCTCTCTTTAGCGGGGGCCGCCTACGAGCAGTACTTC.

The gene calls are TRBV2 and TRBJ1-5; 9 bases fit TRBD1. Germline-derived CDR1 and CDR2 are SNHLY and FYNNEI. This CDR3 region has 13 residues. V lost 4 bases, J lost 5 bases, and 0 bases stayed unmatched. The CDR3 loop reads CASSGQGDQPQHF. The DNA for the CDR3 is TGTGCCAGCAGTGGACAGGGGGATCAGCCCCAGCATTTT.

V gene TRBV7-6 combines with J gene TRBJ2-1, with TRBD1 identical over 7 bases. Per germline, CDR1 SGHVS and CDR2 FNYEAQ. CDR3 size: 14 residues. The V segment lost 5 bases and the J segment 8 bases; nucleotides outside the gene matches: 9. The CDR3 nucleotides read TGTGCCAGCAGCCATTCGACAGGGTATGATGAGCAGTTCTTC. Translated, it gives CASSHSTGYDEQFF. Full variable domain (outside the CDR3, taken from reference TRBV7-6 and TRBJ2-1): GAGVSQSPRYKVTKRGQDVALRCDPISGHVSLYWYRQALGQGPEFLTYFNYEAQQDKSGLPNDRFSAERPEGSISTLTIQRTEQRDSAMYRCASSHSTGYDEQFFGPGTRLTVL.